The T cell receptor (beta chain) under discussion was sequenced for a study of PD-1 blockade in classical Hodgkin lymphoma. The overall study: Patients got intravenous nivolumab 3 mg/kg every 2 weeks. Study-wide findings and caveats: It was CD4+ TCR diversity, not CD8+, that rose significantly by C4D1. Reports indicated that newly diagnosed patients had lower baseline TCR diversity than healthy donors did.

The time point was: cycle 4 day 1 (C4D1), after less than seven weeks of nivolumab. Relapse after autologous stem cell transplantation occurred in every patient, and brentuximab vedotin exposure varied. For this clone: Its antigen remains unidentified.

The assay was immunoSEQ multiplex PCR, and TCRdb's table has in-frame clones only and misses some. Of fewer than 55,000 clones in the sample, around 80% are singletons; the top ten hold around 20%. V lost 5 bases, J lost 4 bases, and 9 bases stayed unmatched. Per germline, CDR1 SEHNR and CDR2 FQNEAQ (reference sequence). The CDR3 is 15 amino acids. The V gene is TRBV7-9, the J gene TRBJ1-1; 8 positions agree with TRBD1. The receptor was isolated from a human donor with classical Hodgkin lymphoma. Source: peripheral blood mononuclear cells (PBMCs), taken before the fourth cycle of nivolumab. CDR3 sequence reads: CASSPTTGGGTEAFF. DNA for the CDR3: TGTGCCAGCAGCCCAACAACAGGGGGGGGCACTGAAGCTTTCTTT.